The 20 T cell receptor beta chains presented below share a single source sample, sequenced in a study of blood T cell repertoires in COVID-19. Only in-frame clones appear in the TCRdb table, and some are missing; sequencing was by immunoSEQ multiplex PCR. The top ten hold 2.5% to 3% of the sample, which has about 53,000 clones, roughly 90% seen once. Sequencing was performed on peripheral blood. These receptors were collected from a man of 80 years or more with acute or convalescent COVID-19.

This sequence joins TRBV2 and TRBJ1-3; possibly TRBD1 for D (6 bases). This CDR3 comprises 14 residues. V was cut by 6 bases and J by 4 bases, with 13 bases left in between. The germline V gene encodes CDR1 SNHLY and CDR2 FYNNEI. The CDR3: CASRSQQGGNTIYF. The CDR3 coding sequence is TGTGCCAGCAGGTCACAGCAGGGGGGAAACACCATATATTTT.

V gene TRBV7-8 combines with J gene TRBJ2-7; 8 nucleotides match TRBD2. Looked up from germline, CDR1 is SGHVS and CDR2 is FQNEAQ. J gave up 2 bases and V 5 bases, and 2 bases lay outside the gene matches. The CDR3 contains 13 residues. CDR3 loop: CASSRSGAYEQYF. The CDR3 DNA is TGTGCCAGCAGCCGTAGCGGGGCCTACGAGCAGTACTTC.

The chain recombines TRBV2 with TRBJ1-3; possible D gene TRBD1, 5 bases. The V end lost 6 bases, the J end lost 2 bases, and 14 bases lay between the germline ends. Germline assignment: CDR1 SNHLY and CDR2 FYNNEI. The CDR3 is 15 amino acids. The CDR3 region is CASSDQGIPGNTIYF. CDR3 nucleotide sequence: TGTGCCAGCAGCGATCAGGGTATCCCTGGAAACACCATATATTTT.

In its sample, this clone was seen a few times. The V and J genes are TRBV4-3 and TRBJ2-3; TRBD2 matches 9 bases. The junction had 11 bases not matched to a gene; V was cut back by 2 bases and J by 5 bases. Per germline, CDR1 LGHNA and CDR2 YSLEER. This CDR3 contains 17 residues. CDR3 sequence: CASSQWRGGQFKDTQYF. The CDR3, as DNA: TGCGCCAGCAGCCAATGGCGGGGGGGCCAGTTTAAAGATACGCAGTATTTT.

This clone came up once. The V call is TRBV7-8, the J call TRBJ2-1; TRBD2 matches at 11 bases. V was clipped by 5 bases and J by 0 bases; unmatched bases: 3. Germline CDR1 and CDR2: SGHVS and FQNEAQ. The CDR3 sequence is 16 residues long. The CDR3 region is CASSTSGGPSYNEQFF. The DNA of the CDR3 is TGTGCCAGCAGCACTAGCGGGGGCCCCTCCTACAATGAGCAGTTCTTC.

The V gene is TRBV6-2 or TRBV6-3, the J gene TRBJ2-1; D is perhaps TRBD1 (6 bases). V lost 4 bases to trimming and J lost 6 bases, with 10 bases between them. This CDR3 region has 13 residues. Germline V gene lookup returns CDR1 MNHEY and CDR2 SVGEGT. The CDR3 DNA follows: TGTGCCAGCAGTTGGGGGCGTTCCAATGAGCAGTTCTTC. Translated: CASSWGRSNEQFF.

V gene TRBV12-3 or TRBV12-4 combines with J gene TRBJ1-1; D unresolved. Trimming removed 1 base at V and 0 bases at J, with 3 bases between. This CDR3 contains 13 residues. CDR3 nucleotides: TGTGCCAGCAGTTTAGGAGTGAACACTGAAGCTTTCTTT. This sequence encodes CASSLGVNTEAFF.

The CDR3 region is CASSSSSGTGANYEQYF. The CDR3 DNA reads as TGCGCCAGCAGCAGTTCTTCCGGGACAGGGGCCAACTACGAGCAGTACTTC. The V and J genes are TRBV5-1 and TRBJ2-7; 10 bases are a match to TRBD1. V lost 4 bases to trimming and J lost 3 bases; unmatched junction nucleotides: 13. CDR3 size: 17 residues. CDR1 SGHRS and CDR2 YFSETQ come from the germline V gene.

This clone was seen just once. This chain joins TRBV7-2 and TRBJ2-1; 9 bases line up with TRBD2. The germline CDR1 and CDR2 sequences are SGHTA and FQGNSA. This CDR3 is 14 amino acids long. The V and J ends lost 8 bases and 6 bases, in that order; junction bases with no gene match: 8. CDR3 protein: CASGRTSASNEQFF. Written as DNA, the CDR3 is TGTGCCAGCGGGCGGACTAGCGCATCCAATGAGCAGTTCTTC.

CDR3 residues: CSGRLGNTIYF. The CDR3 region has the DNA TGCAGCGGCCGACTTGGAAACACCATATATTTT. The chain links TRBV29-1 to TRBJ1-3, with D unclear. This CDR3 has 11 residues. Germline V gene lookup returns CDR1 SQVTM and CDR2 ANQGSEA. V lost 7 bases to trimming and J lost 3 bases, with 7 bases between them.

The chain links TRBV6-5 to TRBJ1-5; 7 nucleotides align to TRBD1. Losses at the gene ends were 6 bases for V and 5 bases for J; bases not matched to a gene: 7. There are 14 residues in the CDR3. The V gene's germline CDR1 is MNHEY and CDR2 SVGAGI. The CDR3 DNA sequence: TGTGCCAGCAGGAGACAGGGAAACGATCAGCCCCAGCATTTT. Translated, it gives CASRRQGNDQPQHF.

This clone was detected only a few times. Other nucleotide sequences in the sample specify the same CDR3. J is TRBJ2-2 and V is TRBV5-1, with 7 nucleotides matching TRBD1. The CDR3 contains 15 residues. Losses at the gene ends were 1 base for V and 7 bases for J; bases not matched to a gene: 7. The germline V gene has CDR1 SGHRS and CDR2 YFSETQ. The CDR3 sequence: CASSLRTGSSGELFF. For the CDR3, the DNA is TGCGCCAGCAGCTTGAGGACAGGAAGCAGCGGGGAGCTGTTTTTT.

The genes are TRBV6-2 or TRBV6-3 and TRBJ2-2; TRBD2 matches at 9 bases. Looked up from germline, CDR1 is MNHEY and CDR2 is SVGEGT. V was clipped by 6 bases and J by 0 bases; unmatched bases: 5. The CDR3 has 16 residues. The CDR3 region is CASSFSGGTNTGELFF. The CDR3 bases are TGTGCCAGCAGCTTTAGCGGGGGCACGAACACCGGGGAGCTGTTTTTT.

This clone was recorded once. The genes are TRBV5-5 and TRBJ1-4; 9 nucleotides match TRBD1. The length of the CDR3 is 14 residues. Trimming took 4 bases from V and 5 from J; bases not matched to a gene: 3. The germline CDR1 and CDR2 sequences are SGHKS and YYEKEE (reference sequence). The CDR3 DNA is TGTGCCAGCAGCCGAACAGGGGGCAATGAAAAACTGTTTTTT. Encoded protein: CASSRTGGNEKLFF.

The J gene is TRBJ2-3, the V gene TRBV18; 11 bases align to TRBD2. This CDR3 is 15 amino acids long. J gave up 3 bases and V 5 bases, and 4 bases lay outside the gene matches. The germline V gene has CDR1 KGHSH and CDR2 LQKENI. The CDR3 region is CASSTRTSGTDTQYF. In DNA, the CDR3 is TGTGCCAGCTCAACCAGGACTAGCGGGACAGATACGCAGTATTTT.

The V gene is TRBV6-1, the J gene TRBJ1-1; D may be TRBD1 (5 bases). Trimming took 5 bases from V and 5 from J, leaving 12 bases between them. The CDR3 has 13 residues. Germline-derived CDR1 and CDR2 are MNHNS and SASEGT. The CDR3 reads CASSPPGGTEAFF. The CDR3 nucleotides are TGTGCCAGCAGTCCACCTGGGGGGACTGAAGCTTTCTTT.

The rearrangement links TRBV19 to TRBJ1-1, with D possibly being TRBD1 (5 bases). Per germline, CDR1 LNHDA and CDR2 SQIVND (reference sequence). This CDR3 region has 14 residues. The V and J ends lost 7 bases and 10 bases respectively, with 22 bases between them. CDR3 coding DNA: TGTGCCAGTACCTCCACGCAGGGAAATGTCTTAGCTTTCTTT. It yields the protein CASTSTQGNVLAFF.

The rearrangement joins TRBV7-8 to TRBJ2-5, with TRBD2 as a possible D gene (6 bases). Germline V gene sequence: CDR1 SGHVS, CDR2 FQNEAQ. V lost 2 bases and J lost 2, with 12 bases in between. The CDR3 is 15 amino acids. The CDR3 DNA sequence: TGTGCCAGCAGCTTATCCAGGACTACACAAGAGACCCAGTACTTC. Translating it yields CASSLSRTTQETQYF.

The chain has TRBV3-1 (or the pseudogene TRBV3-2) and TRBJ1-5; no clear D. V lost 1 base and J 5 bases, leaving 12 bases between the germline ends. Looked up from germline, CDR1 is LGHDT and CDR2 is YNNKEL (reference sequence). This CDR3 is built from 15 residues. In nucleotides, the CDR3 is TGTGCCAGCAGCCAAGGGCAGGCAGTCCATCAGCCCCAGCATTTT. It yields the protein CASSQGQAVHQPQHF.

The chain carries TRBV11-2 and TRBJ1-3; 11 bases align to TRBD1. The germline gives CDR1 SGHAT, CDR2 FQNNGV. The V segment lost 5 bases and the J segment 7 bases; nucleotides outside the gene matches: 4. This CDR3 contains 14 residues. CDR3 coding DNA: TGTGCCAGCAGCCGGACAGGGGGCAGGAACACCATATATTTT. Its protein is CASSRTGGRNTIYF.